This T cell receptor beta chain was identified during a study of blood T cells in healthy people across ages. Individuals who donated were healthy Caucasians from Russia aged roughly 6 to 90. CDR1 is SNHLY, CDR2 FYNNEI, per germline. Trimming pared 3 bases from V and 6 bases from J, leaving 18 bases between. This CDR3 comprises 16 residues. This clonotype was observed a handful of times. Then a second PCR, running roughly 7 to 11 cycles, was carried out with a sample-barcoded 5' primer and a J-beta primer mix. TCRdb recomputed calls from the 5' RACE reads with MiXCR, one row per CDR3 protein. Found here are approximately 1,100,000 distinct CDR3 sequences, over 35% of them singletons; the top ten hold approximately 17%.

The specimen was blood. The chain links TRBV2 to TRBJ2-1, with D unclear. This clonotype was sampled from a woman aged 55 to 70 in good health. CDR3 sequence (DNA): TGTGCCAGCAGTGACATCCGGGCCGAGGTTGCCAATGAGCAGTTCTTC. Its protein product is CASSDIRAEVANEQFF.